Below are 30 T cell receptor beta chains sequenced from a single sample in a study of OX40 agonist ivuxolimab in advanced cancers. Sequencing used immunoSEQ multiplex PCR; TCRdb keeps in-frame clones, though not all of them. The sample has about 27,000 clones, 81% seen once; the top ten hold approximately 31%. The sample was CD4+ or CD8+ T cells sorted from blood, taken in a trial of the OX40 agonist ivuxolimab. The receptor source for this set is an adult with an advanced solid tumor such as melanoma, head and neck, liver or kidney cancer.

This clone was observed once. V is TRBV19 and J is TRBJ1-4; 7 nucleotides match TRBD1. This CDR3 is built from 13 residues. V dropped 6 bases and J dropped 10; count of bases not matched to a gene: 8. In germline, CDR1 is LNHDA, CDR2 SQIVND (reference sequence). The CDR3 bases are TGTGCCAGTAGCTTGGTTCCAGGGGGAAAACTGTTTTTT. Its translation is CASSLVPGGKLFF.

The J gene is TRBJ2-7, the V gene TRBV7-6; D possibly corresponds to TRBD2 (6 bases). V lost 4 bases and J lost 6, with 10 bases in between. Germline V gene lookup returns CDR1 SGHVS and CDR2 FNYEAQ. CDR3 length equals 12 residues. In nucleotides, the CDR3 is TGTGCCAGCAGCTACGGAGGGCTCGAGCAGTACTTC. Translating it yields CASSYGGLEQYF.

This clone showed up just a few times. The J gene is TRBJ1-4, the V gene TRBV30, with a possible D match to TRBD1 (5 bases). V was cut by 0 bases and J by 4 bases, with 12 bases left in between. The CDR3 covers 15 residues. Germline V gives CDR1 GTSNPN, CDR2 SVGIG (reference sequence). CDR3: CAWSVGDSINEKLFF. The CDR3 DNA is TGTGCCTGGAGTGTAGGGGATAGCATTAATGAAAAACTGTTTTTT. Combining the CDR3 with reference TRBV30 and TRBJ1-4 gives the whole variable domain SQTIHQWPATLVQPVGSPLSLECTVEGTSNPNLYWYRQAAGRGLQLLFYSVGIGQISSEVPQNLSASRPQDRQFILSSKKLLLSDSGFYLCAWSVGDSINEKLFFGSGTQLSVL.

This rearrangement joins TRBV29-1 to TRBJ2-1, with TRBD1 identical over 11 bases. There are 16 residues in the CDR3. The J segment lost 2 bases and the V segment lost 0 bases, leaving 3 bases of the junction unmatched. Germline V CDR1 and CDR2: SQVTM, ANQGSEA. CDR3 amino acids: CSVEDPGQGAYNEQFF. Here the CDR3 DNA reads TGCAGCGTTGAAGATCCGGGACAGGGGGCCTACAATGAGCAGTTCTTC.

The chain joins TRBV4-1 to TRBJ1-2; 10 nucleotides match TRBD1. V dropped 2 bases and J dropped 7; count of bases not matched to a gene: 7. The CDR3 length is 15 residues. Germline V gene sequence: CDR1 MGHRA, CDR2 YSYEKL. This chain's CDR3 is CASSQRDRGNAGYTF. The CDR3, as DNA: TGCGCCAGCAGCCAAAGGGACAGGGGAAACGCTGGCTACACCTTC.

The chain joins TRBV5-1 to TRBJ2-2, with 10 nucleotides matching TRBD1. Germline CDR1 SGHRS, CDR2 YFSETQ. V lost 3 bases to trimming and J lost 5 bases; unmatched junction nucleotides: 4. The CDR3 is made up of 15 amino acids. The CDR3 bases are TGCGCCAGCAGCTCATGGACAGGGGGGACCGGGGAGCTGTTTTTT. It codes for CASSSWTGGTGELFF.

The chain carries TRBV9 and TRBJ2-7; 11 bases are a match to TRBD2. With V trimmed by 4 bases and J by 4 bases, 7 bases remained unmatched. Looked up from germline, CDR1 is SGDLS and CDR2 is YYNGEE. CDR3 length: 15 residues. The CDR3 protein is CASSTEGTSGYEQYF. For the CDR3, the DNA is TGTGCCAGCAGCACCGAAGGGACTAGCGGTTACGAGCAGTACTTC.

This sequence joins TRBV6-1 and TRBJ1-5; D is possibly TRBD1 (5 bases). CDR1 is MNHNS, CDR2 SASEGT, per germline. The ends were cut back, 4 bases at V and 1 base at J, with 11 bases in the middle. The length of the CDR3 is 15 residues. Written as DNA, the CDR3 is TGTGCCAGCAGTGCTTTAGGGGCAAGCAATCAGCCCCAGCATTTT. Protein sequence: CASSALGASNQPQHF.

V usage is TRBV7-3 and J usage is TRBJ2-3; 9 bases align to TRBD1. Germline CDR1 SGHTA, CDR2 FQGTGA. CDR3 length: 16 amino acids. The ends lost 5 bases at V and 3 bases at J; junction bases unmatched: 9. The CDR3 is CASSANTGGMTDTQYF. In nucleotides, the CDR3 is TGTGCCAGCAGCGCAAATACAGGGGGCATGACAGATACGCAGTATTTT.

This chain connects TRBV2 to TRBJ2-7; D is possibly TRBD1 or TRBD2 (5 bases each). V was pared by 6 bases and J by 3 bases, with 15 bases between. Per the germline V gene, CDR1 is SNHLY and CDR2 is FYNNEI. This CDR3 is 14 amino acids long. The CDR3 reads CASRPKKGRYEQYF. DNA for the CDR3: TGTGCCAGCAGACCGAAGAAGGGACGCTACGAGCAGTACTTC.

The count of this clone is one. This chain links TRBV5-5 with TRBJ1-2, with D unresolved. Germline lookup yields CDR1 SGHKS and CDR2 YYEKEE (reference sequence). The CDR3 is 14 amino acids. With 0 bases removed from V and 7 bases from J, the gap between germline ends came to 13 bases. CDR3: CASSLDGPLGGYTF. The CDR3, as DNA: TGTGCCAGCAGCTTGGACGGCCCCCTGGGTGGCTACACCTTC.

A few counts support this clone. The chain links TRBV29-1 to TRBJ2-1, with 11 bases fitting TRBD2. V shed 7 bases, J shed 3 bases, and the junction held 5 bases outside the gene matches. CDR3 length equals 14 residues. Germline assignment: CDR1 SQVTM and CDR2 ANQGSEA. The CDR3 DNA follows: TGCAGCGCCCCCCTAGCGGGGGGCTACAATGAGCAGTTCTTC. It specifies CSAPLAGGYNEQFF.

The genes are TRBV4-1 and TRBJ2-5, with 7 bases lining up with TRBD1. CDR1 MGHRA and CDR2 YSYEKL come from the germline V gene. CDR3 length equals 16 residues. V shed 0 bases, J shed 4 bases, and the junction held 8 bases outside the gene matches. The CDR3 nucleotides are TGCGCCAGCAGCCAAGATGAAGGGGGCTTTGGAGAGACCCAGTACTTC. Encoded protein: CASSQDEGGFGETQYF.

This clone was seen only a few times. The rearrangement uses TRBV7-4 and TRBJ1-2; no reliable D call. The CDR3 contains 13 residues. Trimming left V 7 bases short and J 9 bases short, with 18 bases between. From germline, CDR1 is SGHVT and CDR2 SQSDAQ. CDR3 in DNA: TGTGCCAGCACTGCGACGGGGATAGTCAGCTACACCTTC. This encodes CASTATGIVSYTF.

V gene TRBV5-6 combines with J gene TRBJ2-5, with 10 positions matching TRBD2. Germline lookup yields CDR1 SGHDT and CDR2 YYEEEE. The CDR3 length is 16 residues. J lost 5 bases, V lost 0 bases, and 7 bases had no gene match. The CDR3 region has the DNA TGTGCCAGCAGCTTGGCTAGCGGGGGCCCCTGGGAGACCCAGTACTTC. Protein: CASSLASGGPWETQYF.

This chain links TRBV4-1 with TRBJ1-2; perhaps TRBD1 as D (5 bases). The CDR3 contains 15 residues. V gave up 4 bases and J gave up 1 base, with 13 bases separating them. Germline CDR1 and CDR2: MGHRA and YSYEKL. The CDR3 is CASSPGAGFNYGYTF. In DNA form, the CDR3 reads TGCGCCAGCAGCCCTGGGGCTGGGTTTAACTATGGCTACACCTTC.

The J gene is TRBJ1-5, the V gene TRBV9; TRBD1 might be the D (6 bases). Germline CDR1 is SGDLS and CDR2 is YYNGEE. The CDR3 sequence is 15 residues long. V was shortened by 0 bases and J by 3 bases, with 10 bases between the two germline ends. The DNA of the CDR3 is TGTGCCAGCAGCGTAGGGGGGGGCCTCAATCAGCCCCAGCATTTT. Protein sequence: CASSVGGGLNQPQHF.

The rearrangement uses TRBV7-9 and TRBJ1-5; no clear D. Germline V CDR1 and CDR2: SEHNR, FQNEAQ (reference sequence). Trimming removed 5 bases at V and 5 bases at J, with 16 bases between. There are 15 residues in the CDR3. The CDR3 coding sequence is TGTGCCAGCAGCGACTCTCGGGAGAGGGATCAGCCCCAGCATTTT. Translation: CASSDSRERDQPQHF.

This clone was counted a few times. J is TRBJ1-5 and V is TRBV19; the D gene is possibly TRBD1 (5 bases). The CDR3 sequence is 14 residues long. Germline CDR1 is LNHDA and CDR2 is SQIVND (reference sequence). The V and J ends lost 6 bases and 6 bases respectively, with 15 bases between them. The chain's CDR3 is CASSIGTGFQPQHF. DNA for the CDR3: TGTGCCAGTAGCATCGGGACGGGATTTCAGCCCCAGCATTTT.

The chain employs TRBV7-8 and TRBJ1-5; D ambiguous. V gave up 4 bases and J gave up 0 bases, with 19 bases separating them. The germline V gene encodes CDR1 SGHVS and CDR2 FQNEAQ. CDR3 length: 18 residues. The CDR3 DNA reads as TGTGCCAGCAGCTCGTCCTCGACACCCATATATAGCAATCAGCCCCAGCATTTT. Its translation is CASSSSSTPIYSNQPQHF.

This sequence joins TRBV6-1 and TRBJ2-5; TRBD2 aligns across 9 bases. CDR3 size: 17 residues. After removal of 1 base from V and 7 bases from J, the junction contained 13 bases not matched to a gene. CDR1 is MNHNS and CDR2 is SASEGT in the germline V gene. Here the CDR3 DNA reads TGTGCCAGCAGTGAAGACGGGGGGCTAGCGGGATGGGTGACCCAGTACTTC. As protein: CASSEDGGLAGWVTQYF.

This clone has just a few counts. The chain has TRBV10-1 and TRBJ1-5; 8 bases align to TRBD1. Germline V gene data show CDR1 as WNHNN and CDR2 as SYGVQD (reference sequence). The CDR3 covers 17 residues. Germline trimming cut 3 bases from V and 0 bases from J; bases unmatched to any gene: 7. The CDR3 sequence is CASSDADRGYSNQPQHF. The CDR3 DNA is TGCGCCAGCAGTGACGCCGACAGGGGATATAGCAATCAGCCCCAGCATTTT.

The CDR3 is CASSGYPDGGYGYTF. The DNA of the CDR3 is TGTGCCAGCAGCGGATACCCGGACGGTGGCTATGGCTACACCTTC. The chain recombines TRBV9 with TRBJ1-2, with unresolved D. V shed 3 bases and J shed 4 bases, with 16 bases lying between them. Germline V gene data show CDR1 as SGDLS and CDR2 as YYNGEE. CDR3 length equals 15 residues.

The chain couples TRBV15 to TRBJ2-7; 7 nucleotides match TRBD1. CDR1 is LNHNV, CDR2 YYDKDF, per germline (reference sequence). V lost 4 bases to trimming and J lost 3 bases; unmatched junction nucleotides: 6. The CDR3 contains 14 residues. In DNA form, the CDR3 reads TGTGCCACCAGCATGCAGGGACAGAACTACGAGCAGTACTTC. Translating it yields CATSMQGQNYEQYF.

The chain uses TRBV28 and TRBJ2-7; D gene ambiguous. The CDR3 is 13 residues long. V shed 3 bases and J shed 4 bases, with 10 bases lying between them. Germline assignment: CDR1 MDHEN and CDR2 SYDVKM. CDR3 sequence reads: CASSLSGRYEQYF. CDR3 bases: TGTGCCAGCAGTTTGAGTGGGCGTTACGAGCAGTACTTC.

This chain joins TRBV9 and TRBJ2-3; 14 bases line up with TRBD2. Germline CDR1 SGDLS, CDR2 YYNGEE. V gave up 0 bases and J gave up 2 bases; unmatched junction bases: 5. CDR3 length equals 18 residues. DNA of the CDR3: TGTGCCAGCAGCGTAGCGGGACTAGCGGGAGTTCCCACAGATACGCAGTATTTT. Translating gives CASSVAGLAGVPTDTQYF. The variable domain in full, completed from reference TRBV9 and TRBJ2-3, reads DSGVTQTPKHLITATGQRVTLRCSPRSGDLSVYWYQQSLDQGLQFLIQYYNGEERAKGNILERFSAQQFPDLHSELNLSSLELGDSALYFCASSVAGLAGVPTDTQYFGPGTRLTVL.

This clone was seen once. J is TRBJ2-1 and V is TRBV5-5; 8 nucleotides agree with TRBD1. With V trimmed by 2 bases and J by 0 bases, 4 bases remained unmatched. Germline V gene sequence: CDR1 SGHKS, CDR2 YYEKEE (reference sequence). The CDR3 has 16 amino acids. The CDR3 spells CASSLGQGSSYNEQFF. The CDR3 nucleotides read TGTGCCAGCAGCTTAGGACAGGGAAGCTCCTACAATGAGCAGTTCTTC.

This clone was recorded once. V gene TRBV10-3 combines with J gene TRBJ2-7, with D perhaps TRBD1 (6 bases). This CDR3 is built from 14 residues. CDR1 is ENHRY, CDR2 SYGVKD, per germline. The V end lost 4 bases, the J end lost 1 base, and 11 bases lay between the germline ends. Here the CDR3 DNA reads TGTGCCATCAGTGTAGGGGGAGTGTCCTACGAGCAGTACTTC. It is translated as CAISVGGVSYEQYF.

This sequence joins TRBV19 and TRBJ2-3; 8 positions match TRBD2. CDR3 length: 16 residues. After removal of 0 bases from V and 6 bases from J, the junction contained 8 bases not matched to a gene. Germline CDR1 is LNHDA and CDR2 is SQIVND (reference sequence). CDR3 nucleotide sequence: TGTGCCAGTAGTATAGATCGGGCTAGCGGGTCGGATACGCAGTATTTT. As protein: CASSIDRASGSDTQYF.

This clone showed up just a few times. The V and J genes are TRBV19 and TRBJ2-1, with D possibly being TRBD2 (6 bases). Germline V gene data show CDR1 as LNHDA and CDR2 as SQIVND (reference sequence). This CDR3 has 15 amino acids. Trimming cost V 4 bases and J 0 bases, with 10 bases left between them. The CDR3 sequence is CASSTSDSSYNEQFF. CDR3 in DNA: TGTGCCAGTAGTACTAGCGACAGCTCCTACAATGAGCAGTTCTTC. Variable domain in full (rest from reference TRBV19 and TRBJ2-1): DGGITQSPKYLFRKEGQNVTLSCEQNLNHDAMYWYRQDPGQGLRLIYYSQIVNDFQKGDIAEGYSVSREKKESFPLTVTSAQKNPTAFYLCASSTSDSSYNEQFFGPGTRLTVL.